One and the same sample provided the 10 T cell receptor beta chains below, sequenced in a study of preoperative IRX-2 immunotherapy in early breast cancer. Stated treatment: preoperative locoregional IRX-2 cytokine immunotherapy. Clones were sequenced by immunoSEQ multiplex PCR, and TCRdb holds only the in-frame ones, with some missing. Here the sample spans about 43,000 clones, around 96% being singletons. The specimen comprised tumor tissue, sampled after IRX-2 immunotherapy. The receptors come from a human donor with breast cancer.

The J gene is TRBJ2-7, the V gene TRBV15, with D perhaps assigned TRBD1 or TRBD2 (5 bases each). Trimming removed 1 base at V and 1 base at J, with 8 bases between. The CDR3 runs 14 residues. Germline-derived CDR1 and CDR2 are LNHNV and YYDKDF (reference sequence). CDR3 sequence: CATSRAGTSYEQYF. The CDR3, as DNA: TGTGCCACCAGCAGAGCCGGGACGTCCTACGAGCAGTACTTC.

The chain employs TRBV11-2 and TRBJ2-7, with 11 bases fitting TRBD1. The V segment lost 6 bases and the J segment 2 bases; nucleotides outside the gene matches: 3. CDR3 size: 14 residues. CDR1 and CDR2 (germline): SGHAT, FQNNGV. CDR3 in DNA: TGTGCCAGCAGTTCGGGACAGGGGGCCTACGAGCAGTACTTC. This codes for CASSSGQGAYEQYF.

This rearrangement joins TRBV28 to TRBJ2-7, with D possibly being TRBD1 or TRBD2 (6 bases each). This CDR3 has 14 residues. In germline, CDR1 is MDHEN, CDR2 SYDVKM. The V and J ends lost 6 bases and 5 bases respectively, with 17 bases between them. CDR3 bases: TGTGCCAGCAGGGGGGGCGGGTCCCCCCACGAGCAGTACTTC. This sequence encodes CASRGGGSPHEQYF.

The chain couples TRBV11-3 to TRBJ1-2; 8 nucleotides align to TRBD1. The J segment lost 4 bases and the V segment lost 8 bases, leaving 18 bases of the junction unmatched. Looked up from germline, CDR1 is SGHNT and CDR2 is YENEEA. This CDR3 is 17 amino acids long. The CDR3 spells CASFGTGGFGPTYGYTF. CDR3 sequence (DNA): TGTGCCAGCTTCGGGACAGGAGGGTTCGGGCCCACCTATGGCTACACCTTC.

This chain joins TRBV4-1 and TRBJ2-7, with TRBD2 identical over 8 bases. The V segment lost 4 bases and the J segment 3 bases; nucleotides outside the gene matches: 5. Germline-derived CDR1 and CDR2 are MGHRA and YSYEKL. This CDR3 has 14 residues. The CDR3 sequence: CASSPRGGFYEQYF. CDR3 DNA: TGCGCCAGCAGCCCCCGGGGGGGCTTCTACGAGCAGTACTTC.

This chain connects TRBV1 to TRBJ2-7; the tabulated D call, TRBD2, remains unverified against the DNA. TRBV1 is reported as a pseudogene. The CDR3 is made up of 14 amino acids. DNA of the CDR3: TGCACCAGCAGCCAATCTCGGGGGTGGTACGAGCAGTACTTC. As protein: CTSSQSRGWYEQYF.

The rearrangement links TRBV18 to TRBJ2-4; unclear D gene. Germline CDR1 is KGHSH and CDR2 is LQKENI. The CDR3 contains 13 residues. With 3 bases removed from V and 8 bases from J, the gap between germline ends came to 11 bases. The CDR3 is CASSPEIGDIQYF. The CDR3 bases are TGTGCCAGCTCACCTGAGATAGGCGACATTCAGTACTTC.

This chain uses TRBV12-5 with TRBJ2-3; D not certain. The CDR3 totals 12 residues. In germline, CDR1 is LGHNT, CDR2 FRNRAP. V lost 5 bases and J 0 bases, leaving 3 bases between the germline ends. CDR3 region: CASGRSTDTQYF. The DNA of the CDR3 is TGTGCTAGTGGTCGGAGCACAGATACGCAGTATTTT.

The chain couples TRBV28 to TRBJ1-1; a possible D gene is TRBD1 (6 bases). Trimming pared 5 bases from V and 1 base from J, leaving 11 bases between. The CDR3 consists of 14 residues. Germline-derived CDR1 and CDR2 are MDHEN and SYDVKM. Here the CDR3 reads CASSRGHPNTEAFF. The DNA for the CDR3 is TGTGCCAGCAGTCGGGGACACCCGAACACTGAAGCTTTCTTT.

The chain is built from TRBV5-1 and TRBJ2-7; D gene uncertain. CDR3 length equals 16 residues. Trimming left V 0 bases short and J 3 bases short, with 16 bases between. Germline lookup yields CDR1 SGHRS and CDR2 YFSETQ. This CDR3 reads CASSLVSTPPFYEQYF. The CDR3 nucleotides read TGCGCCAGCAGCTTGGTGTCCACTCCCCCTTTCTACGAGCAGTACTTC.